A selection of T cell receptor beta chains follows, all from one sample in a study of T cell responses to AZD1222 COVID-19 vaccine. Measured with immunoSEQ multiplex PCR; TCRdb has only the in-frame clones, and not every one. The sample has some 69,000 clones, 70% to 90% seen once. The sequenced sample was peripheral blood, obtained 28 days after the second AZD1222 dose. These receptors all stem from an adult who received the AZD1222 COVID-19 vaccine. Both conserved end residues are part of each CDR3. The D gene is left open where the match is weak.

d_gene	v_gene	j_gene	len	CDR3aa
NA	TRBV7-9	TRBJ2-2	15	CASSSWESSTGELFF
NA	TRBV5-1	TRBJ1-3	13	CASSLEAGNTIYF
NA	TRBV7-2	TRBJ2-1	18	CASSLAGIQGESYNEQFF
NA	TRBV27	TRBJ1-2	14	CASRNPRADYGYTF
TRBD1	TRBV10-3	TRBJ2-7	14	CAISPRDSRYEQYF
NA	TRBV19	TRBJ2-7	15	CASSSTLQGVYEQYF
NA	TRBV28	TRBJ1-2	14	CASRTFISGRGYTF
NA	TRBV5-1	TRBJ2-3	15	CASSPGHTSTDTQYF
NA	TRBV12-5	TRBJ1-5	14	CASGLDPDNQPQHF
NA	TRBV10-1	TRBJ2-3	14	CASSEGGAQDTQYF
TRBD2	TRBV13	TRBJ2-1	15	CASSSASGGRNEQFF
NA	TRBV6-6	TRBJ1-5	11	CASSSGQPQHF
TRBD2	TRBV11-2	TRBJ2-7	14	CASSLRRGAYEQYF
TRBD2	TRBV19	TRBJ2-1	14	CASSISSGLNEQFF
NA	TRBV5-1	TRBJ2-7	12	CASRSGGHEQYF
NA	TRBV28	TRBJ2-3	12	CASSLGLDTQYF
NA	TRBV3-1/TRBV3-2	TRBJ1-5	14	CASSQQVSNQPQHF
TRBD2	TRBV9	TRBJ2-1	16	CASSVGASGTSYEQFF